This TCR beta chain stems from a study of T cell responses to AZD1222 COVID-19 vaccine. Broader study findings: Vaccine-related CD4 TCRs covered spike, predominating at 160-218 and 743-854. Only a handful of people who got AZD1222 tested seropositive at baseline. Spike-specific TCR breadth and depth grew following two AZD1222 doses. Sampling that yielded the repertoires occurred only after the peak T cell response.

TCRdb's copy holds only in-frame clones and misses some; the assay was immunoSEQ multiplex PCR. The sample has 80,000 to 100,000 clones; approximately 89% are singletons. The CDR3 loop spans 16 amino acids. On this clone itself: The target antigen is unknown.

The clonotype originates from an adult in good health. The chain couples TRBV21-1 to TRBJ1-6. TRBV21-1 represents a pseudogene. The input for sequencing was peripheral blood, taken on day 0 of MenACWY control vaccination. The CDR3 region is CASSIRKGTYNSPLHF. The CDR3 region has the DNA TGTGCCAGCAGCATCCGGAAAGGAACCTATAATTCACCCCTCCACTTT.